The 7 T cell receptor beta chains presented below share a single source sample, sequenced in a study of blood T cell repertoires in COVID-19. Sequencing used immunoSEQ multiplex PCR; TCRdb keeps in-frame clones, though not all of them. The top ten clones hold approximately 6.4% of a sample with 60,000 to 95,000 clones, approximately 90% of them seen once. The sample comprised peripheral blood. Receptor source: a woman aged 45-65 years with acute or convalescent COVID-19.

V gene TRBV7-2 combines with J gene TRBJ2-2; tentative D call: TRBD2 (5 bases). Germline V gene sequence: CDR1 SGHTA, CDR2 FQGNSA. With 5 bases removed from V and 4 bases from J, the gap between germline ends came to 8 bases. The CDR3 consists of 13 residues. The CDR3 region is CASSPTTTGELFF. The CDR3 DNA follows: TGTGCCAGCAGCCCGACTACCACCGGGGAGCTGTTTTTT.

The chain carries TRBV4-3 and TRBJ2-1, with a possible D match to TRBD1 (5 bases). Germline V CDR1 and CDR2: LGHNA, YSLEER. V lost 4 bases and J 0 bases, leaving 7 bases between the germline ends. The CDR3 length is 14 residues. CDR3 in amino acids: CASSPQGSYNEQFF. DNA for the CDR3: TGCGCCAGCAGCCCGCAGGGCTCCTACAATGAGCAGTTCTTC.

This sequence joins TRBV19 and TRBJ1-2, with 8 bases aligning to TRBD1. Germline CDR1 and CDR2: LNHDA and SQIVND (reference sequence). The V and J ends lost 6 bases and 6 bases, in that order; junction bases with no gene match: 12. The CDR3 is 15 amino acids. CDR3 coding DNA: TGTGCCAGTAGCCCTGTACTAAGGACAGGGAATGGCTACACCTTC. This sequence encodes CASSPVLRTGNGYTF.

This sequence joins TRBV19 and TRBJ1-1; D gene unclear. The CDR3 length is 14 residues. Trimming took off 2 bases at V and 0 bases at J, with 7 bases between the two ends. Germline V lookup: CDR1 LNHDA, CDR2 SQIVND (reference sequence). CDR3 residues: CASSINGMNTEAFF. The CDR3 DNA reads as TGTGCCAGTAGTATAAACGGGATGAACACTGAAGCTTTCTTT.

The rearrangement uses TRBV30 and TRBJ1-5; 10 nucleotides align to TRBD1. V shed 2 bases and J 6 bases; nucleotides not matched to a gene: 4. Germline lookup yields CDR1 GTSNPN and CDR2 SVGIG (reference sequence). The CDR3 consists of 14 residues. The CDR3 sequence is CAWSLGQGSQPQHF. DNA of the CDR3: TGTGCCTGGAGTCTGGGACAGGGGAGTCAGCCCCAGCATTTT.

The V gene is TRBV6-2 or TRBV6-3, the J gene TRBJ1-1; TRBD1 matches at 8 bases. Germline V gene lookup returns CDR1 MNHEY and CDR2 SVGEGT. After removal of 2 bases from V and 7 bases from J, the junction contained 3 bases not matched to a gene. This CDR3 is 13 amino acids long. The CDR3 DNA reads as TGTGCCAGCAGTTACCGGGACAGGCTTGAAGCTTTCTTT. Translation gives CASSYRDRLEAFF.

The rearrangement joins TRBV30 to TRBJ1-2; TRBD1 agrees at 12 bases. This CDR3 is 13 amino acids long. CDR1 and CDR2 from the germline V gene are GTSNPN and SVGIG (reference sequence). V lost 4 bases, J lost 7 bases, and 4 bases stayed unmatched. This CDR3 is CAWMGQGASGYTF. The DNA for the CDR3 is TGTGCCTGGATGGGACAGGGGGCAAGTGGCTACACCTTC.